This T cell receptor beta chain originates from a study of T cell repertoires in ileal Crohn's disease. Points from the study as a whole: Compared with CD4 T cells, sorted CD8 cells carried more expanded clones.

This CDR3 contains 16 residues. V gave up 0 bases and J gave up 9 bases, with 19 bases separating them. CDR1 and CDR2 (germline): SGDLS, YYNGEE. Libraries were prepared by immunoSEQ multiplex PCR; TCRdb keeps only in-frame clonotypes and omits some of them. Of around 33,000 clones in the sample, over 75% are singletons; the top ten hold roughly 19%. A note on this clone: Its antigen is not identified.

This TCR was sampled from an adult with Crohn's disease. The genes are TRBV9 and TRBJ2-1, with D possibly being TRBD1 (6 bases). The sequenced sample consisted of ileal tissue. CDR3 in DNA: TGTGCCAGCAGCGTAGCCCCTACAGGGACCCTTTCTGAGCAGTTCTTC. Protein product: CASSVAPTGTLSEQFF.